This T cell receptor (beta chain) was sequenced in a study of molecular identifiers for immune sequencing clone quantification. Study-wide results and caveats: Same-barcode identical TCR molecules could make highly expanded clones look smaller than they are. Effector cells had over 99% of their molecules in clones above 20 RNA copies, while naive cells had under 1%.

With respect to this clonotype: What it binds is unknown. A read error may explain this, as a much larger clone is one base away.

A single record per CDR3 protein comes from TCRdb applying MiXCR to the PCR reads. The sample holds under 650,000 distinct CDR3 sequences, roughly 21% seen once. Sorted naive CD8 T cells were those defined as CD8+CD4-CCR7+CD45RA+. The germline gives CDR1 SGHAT, CDR2 FQNNGV. The CDR3 is 15 amino acids. The specimen sequenced was naive CD8+ T cells from blood, with Jurkat cell RNA spiked in. Subset denoted: FACS-sorted CD8+CD4-CCR7+CD45RA+ naive T cells. The chain is built from TRBV11-2 and TRBJ2-7, with a possible D match to TRBD1 (5 bases). This clonotype was obtained from a human donor in good health. Some libraries in this study had Jurkat cell RNA spiked in. CDR3 nucleotides: TGTGCCAGCAGCTTAGCAAGGGGCCCCTCCGACGAGCAGTACTTC. This gives the protein CASSLARGPSDEQYF.